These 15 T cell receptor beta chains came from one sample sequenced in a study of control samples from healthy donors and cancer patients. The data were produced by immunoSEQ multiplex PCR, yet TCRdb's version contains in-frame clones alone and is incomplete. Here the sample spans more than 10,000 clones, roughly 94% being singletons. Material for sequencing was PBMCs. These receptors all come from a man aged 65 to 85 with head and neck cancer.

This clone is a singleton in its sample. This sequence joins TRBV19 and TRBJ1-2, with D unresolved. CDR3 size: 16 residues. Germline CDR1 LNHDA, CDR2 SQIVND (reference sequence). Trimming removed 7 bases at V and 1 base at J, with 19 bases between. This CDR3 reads CASKIADGTINYGYTF. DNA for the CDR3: TGTGCCAGTAAGATAGCAGACGGTACTATTAACTATGGCTACACCTTC.

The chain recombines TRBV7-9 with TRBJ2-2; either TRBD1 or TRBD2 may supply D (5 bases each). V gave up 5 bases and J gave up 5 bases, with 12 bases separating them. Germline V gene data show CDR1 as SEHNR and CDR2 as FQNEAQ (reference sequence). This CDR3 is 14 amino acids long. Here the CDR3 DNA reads TGTGCCAGCAGCCCCAGAGGGGTAACCGGGGAGCTGTTTTTT. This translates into CASSPRGVTGELFF.

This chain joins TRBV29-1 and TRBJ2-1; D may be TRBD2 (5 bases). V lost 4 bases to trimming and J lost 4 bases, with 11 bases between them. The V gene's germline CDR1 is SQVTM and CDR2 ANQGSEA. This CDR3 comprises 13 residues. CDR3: CSVVEGVYNEQFF. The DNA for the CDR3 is TGCAGCGTTGTTGAGGGAGTATACAATGAGCAGTTCTTC.

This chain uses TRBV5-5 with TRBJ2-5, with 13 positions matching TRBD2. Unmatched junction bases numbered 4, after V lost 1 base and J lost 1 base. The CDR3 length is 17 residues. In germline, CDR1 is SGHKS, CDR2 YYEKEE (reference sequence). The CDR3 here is CASSLRLAGGRQETQYF. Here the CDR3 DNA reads TGTGCCAGCAGCTTGAGACTAGCGGGGGGTCGCCAAGAGACCCAGTACTTC.

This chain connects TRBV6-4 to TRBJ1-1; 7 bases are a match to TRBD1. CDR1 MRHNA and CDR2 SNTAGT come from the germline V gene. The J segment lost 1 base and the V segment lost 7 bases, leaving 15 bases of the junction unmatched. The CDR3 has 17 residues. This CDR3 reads CASIGLAGGRTNTEAFF. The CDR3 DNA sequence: TGTGCCAGCATCGGATTGGCAGGGGGGAGAACGAACACTGAAGCTTTCTTT.

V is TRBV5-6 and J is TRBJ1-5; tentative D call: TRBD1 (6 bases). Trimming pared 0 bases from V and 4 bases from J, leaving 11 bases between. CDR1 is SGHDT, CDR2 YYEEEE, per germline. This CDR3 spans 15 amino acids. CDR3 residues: CASSLGGGWNQPQHF. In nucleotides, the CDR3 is TGTGCCAGCAGCTTGGGAGGGGGGTGGAATCAGCCCCAGCATTTT.

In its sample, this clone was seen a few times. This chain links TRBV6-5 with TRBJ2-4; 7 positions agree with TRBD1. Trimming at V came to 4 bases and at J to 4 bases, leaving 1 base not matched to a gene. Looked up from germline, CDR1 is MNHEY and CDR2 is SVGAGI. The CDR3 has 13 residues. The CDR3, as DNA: TGTGCCAGCAGTTTACAGGGGAAAAACATTCAGTACTTC. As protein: CASSLQGKNIQYF.

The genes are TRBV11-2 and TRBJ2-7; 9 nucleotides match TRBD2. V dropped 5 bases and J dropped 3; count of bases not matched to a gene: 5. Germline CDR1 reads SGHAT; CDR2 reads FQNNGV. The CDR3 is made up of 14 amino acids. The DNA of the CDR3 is TGTGCCAGCAGCGCGGGACTAGCACTCTACGAGCAGTACTTC. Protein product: CASSAGLALYEQYF. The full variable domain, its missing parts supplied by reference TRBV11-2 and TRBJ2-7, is EAGVAQSPRYKIIEKRQSVAFWCNPISGHATLYWYQQILGQGPKLLIQFQNNGVVDDSQLPKDRFSAERLKGVDSTLKIQPAKLEDSAVYLCASSAGLALYEQYFGPGTRLTVT.

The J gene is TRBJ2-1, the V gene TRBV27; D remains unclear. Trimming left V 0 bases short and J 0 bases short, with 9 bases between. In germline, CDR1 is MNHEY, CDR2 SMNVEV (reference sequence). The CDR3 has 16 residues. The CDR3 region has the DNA TGTGCCAGCAGTTTATCCCAGCCTGTCTCCTACAATGAGCAGTTCTTC. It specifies CASSLSQPVSYNEQFF.

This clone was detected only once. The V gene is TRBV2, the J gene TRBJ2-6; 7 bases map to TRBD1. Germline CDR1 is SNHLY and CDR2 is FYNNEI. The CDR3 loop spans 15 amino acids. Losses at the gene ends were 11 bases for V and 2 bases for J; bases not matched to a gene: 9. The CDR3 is CAGYRGGAGANVLTF. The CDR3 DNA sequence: TGTGCCGGATACCGAGGGGGCGCTGGGGCCAACGTCCTGACTTTC.

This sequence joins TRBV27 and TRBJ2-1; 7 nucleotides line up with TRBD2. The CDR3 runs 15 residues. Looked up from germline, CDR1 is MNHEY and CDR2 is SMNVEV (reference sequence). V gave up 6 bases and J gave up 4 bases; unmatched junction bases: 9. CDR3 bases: TGTGCCAGCAGACAACGGGGGAGGGTTTACAATGAGCAGTTCTTC. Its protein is CASRQRGRVYNEQFF.

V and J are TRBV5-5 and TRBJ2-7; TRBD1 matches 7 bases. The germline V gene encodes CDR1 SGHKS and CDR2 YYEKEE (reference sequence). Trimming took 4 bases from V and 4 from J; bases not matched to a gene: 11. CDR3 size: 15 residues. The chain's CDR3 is CASSLNRGGGYEQYF. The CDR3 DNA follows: TGTGCCAGCAGCCTAAACAGGGGCGGCGGTTACGAGCAGTACTTC.

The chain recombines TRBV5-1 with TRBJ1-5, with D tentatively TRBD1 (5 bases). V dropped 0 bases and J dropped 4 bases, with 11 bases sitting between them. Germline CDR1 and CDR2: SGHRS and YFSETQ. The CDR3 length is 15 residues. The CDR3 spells CASSLAGRENQPQHF. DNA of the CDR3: TGCGCCAGCAGCTTGGCGGGACGGGAAAATCAGCCCCAGCATTTT. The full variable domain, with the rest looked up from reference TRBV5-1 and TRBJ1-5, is KAGVTQTPRYLIKTRGQQVTLSCSPISGHRSVSWYQQTPGQGLQFLFEYFSETQRNKGNFPGRFSGRQFSNSRSEMNVSTLELGDSALYLCASSLAGRENQPQHFGDGTRLSIL.

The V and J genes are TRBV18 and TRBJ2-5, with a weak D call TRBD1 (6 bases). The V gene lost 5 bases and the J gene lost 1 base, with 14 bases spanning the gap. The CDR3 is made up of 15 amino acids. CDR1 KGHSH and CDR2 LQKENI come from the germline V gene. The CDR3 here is CASSVSQGGQETQYF. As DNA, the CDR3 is TGTGCCAGCTCAGTCTCTCAAGGGGGCCAAGAGACCCAGTACTTC. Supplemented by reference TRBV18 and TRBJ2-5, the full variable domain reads NAGVMQNPRHLVRRRGQEARLRCSPMKGHSHVYWYRQLPEEGLKFMVYLQKENIIDESGMPKERFSAEFPKEGPSILRIQQVVRGDSAAYFCASSVSQGGQETQYFGPGTRLLVL.

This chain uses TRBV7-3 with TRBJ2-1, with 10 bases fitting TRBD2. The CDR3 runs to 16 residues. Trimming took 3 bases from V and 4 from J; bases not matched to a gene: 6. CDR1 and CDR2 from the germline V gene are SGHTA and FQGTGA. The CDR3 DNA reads TGTGCCAGCAGCTTCGCCGGGACTAGCGCTTACAATGAGCAGTTCTTC. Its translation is CASSFAGTSAYNEQFF.